The 17 T cell receptor beta chains below were found in one sample sequenced in a study of patients and donors after allogeneic stem cell transplantation. From the RT-PCR reads, TCRdb called clonotypes with MiXCR, one entry per CDR3 protein. The table includes 900,000 to 1,000,000 distinct CDR3 sequences, around 17% detected once. Sequenced input: blood, either unsorted or a sorted T cell fraction (not recorded which). These receptors were collected from a human donor who was either an allogeneic HSCT recipient or a stem cell or donor lymphocyte infusion donor (not recorded which). It is not recorded whose cells these are; they may come from a transplant donor.

This chain links TRBV12-3 or TRBV12-4 with TRBJ2-1; 7 positions agree with TRBD1. V trimming: 6 bases; J trimming: 7 bases; junction bases outside the gene matches: 12. This CDR3 contains 15 residues. The CDR3 here is CASSPDRDSWNEQFF. In nucleotides, the CDR3 is TGTGCCAGCAGCCCCGACAGGGATTCGTGGAATGAGCAGTTCTTC.

This chain joins TRBV7-2 and TRBJ2-3; 7 nucleotides match TRBD1. Germline assignment: CDR1 SGHTA and CDR2 FQGNSA. The ends lost 5 bases at V and 2 bases at J; junction bases unmatched: 4. The CDR3 loop spans 14 amino acids. Here the CDR3 reads CASSRGQITDTQYF. CDR3 DNA: TGTGCCAGCAGCCGGGGACAGATCACAGATACGCAGTATTTT.

This clonotype was detected only a few times. The rearrangement joins TRBV7-8 to TRBJ2-7; D possibly corresponds to TRBD1 (5 bases). V dropped 5 bases and J dropped 4 bases, with 18 bases sitting between them. There are 15 residues in the CDR3. Germline loops: CDR1 SGHVS, CDR2 FQNEAQ. CDR3 region: CASSLEAGFSYEQYF. The CDR3 DNA follows: TGTGCCAGCAGCCTCGAGGCAGGGTTCAGTTACGAGCAGTACTTC.

This chain connects TRBV7-6 to TRBJ2-1; TRBD2 might be the D (5 bases). This CDR3 comprises 18 residues. V was pared by 1 base and J by 1 base, with 17 bases between. Germline CDR1 reads SGHVS; CDR2 reads FNYEAQ. The CDR3 here is CASSLVSPSSSSYNEQFF. Written as DNA, the CDR3 is TGTGCCAGCAGCTTAGTAAGTCCTAGCTCGTCATCCTACAATGAGCAGTTCTTC.

This clonotype has a count of ten or more. The J gene is TRBJ2-3, the V gene TRBV12-3 or TRBV12-4, with TRBD1 as a possible D gene (5 bases). V lost 6 bases to trimming and J lost 3 bases, with 13 bases between them. The CDR3 runs to 14 residues. The CDR3 protein is CASRVGVGTDTQYF. Here the CDR3 DNA reads TGTGCCAGCAGGGTAGGGGTAGGGACAGATACGCAGTATTTT.

This clonotype occurred a few times. This rearrangement joins TRBV12-3 or TRBV12-4 to TRBJ2-1; TRBD2 aligns across 8 bases. J gave up 2 bases and V 3 bases, and 3 bases lay outside the gene matches. The CDR3 is 15 residues long. In nucleotides, the CDR3 is TGTGCCAGCAGTTTTATTAGCGGGACCTACAATGAGCAGTTCTTC. Its translation is CASSFISGTYNEQFF.

The chain recombines TRBV4-1 with TRBJ2-1, with 8 bases fitting TRBD2. There are 12 residues in the CDR3. Trimming took 4 bases from V and 11 from J; bases not matched to a gene: 4. Germline V gives CDR1 MGHRA, CDR2 YSYEKL. Here the CDR3 reads CASSPLAGKQFF. In DNA, the CDR3 is TGCGCCAGCAGCCCTTTAGCGGGAAAGCAGTTCTTC.

This clonotype was counted between two and nine times. The gene calls are TRBV6-2 or TRBV6-3 and TRBJ2-1, with D possibly being TRBD2 (5 bases). Germline CDR1 and CDR2: MNHEY and SVGEGT. The CDR3 is made up of 15 amino acids. Trimming took off 6 bases at V and 6 bases at J, with 18 bases between the two ends. In nucleotides, the CDR3 is TGTGCCAGCAGCCTTACGGACGGGAAGCTCAATGAGCAGTTCTTC. Protein sequence: CASSLTDGKLNEQFF.

The chain employs TRBV2 and TRBJ1-5; 9 bases align to TRBD1. Germline CDR1 is SNHLY and CDR2 is FYNNEI. There are 15 residues in the CDR3. V gave up 7 bases and J gave up 7 bases; unmatched junction bases: 11. The CDR3 DNA reads as TGTGCCAGCACCTACCGGGACAGGGATGTACAGCCCCAGCATTTT. This gives the protein CASTYRDRDVQPQHF.

V and J are TRBV29-1 and TRBJ1-4; tentatively, D is TRBD1 (5 bases). Germline lookup yields CDR1 SQVTM and CDR2 ANQGSEA. V lost 7 bases and J 4 bases, leaving 19 bases between the germline ends. This CDR3 comprises 15 residues. CDR3 protein: CSGRTGTVNNEKLFF. CDR3 DNA sequence: TGCAGCGGCCGGACCGGGACGGTAAATAATGAAAAACTGTTTTTT.

The chain employs TRBV4-1 and TRBJ2-1; 11 nucleotides match TRBD2. Germline values: CDR1 MGHRA, CDR2 YSYEKL. The CDR3 sequence is 16 residues long. Trimming at V came to 6 bases and at J to 4 bases, leaving 8 bases not matched to a gene. CDR3 nucleotide sequence: TGCGCCAGCAGTCACGCTAGCGGGAGGATTTACAATGAGCAGTTCTTC. Encoded protein: CASSHASGRIYNEQFF.

The chain joins TRBV20-1 to TRBJ2-1; D is perhaps TRBD1 (6 bases). This CDR3 region has 13 residues. Trimming took off 6 bases at V and 2 bases at J, with 11 bases between the two ends. CDR1 DFQATT and CDR2 SNEGSKA come from the germline V gene (reference sequence). CDR3 coding DNA: TGCAGTGCCTCGGGACAAACCTACAATGAGCAGTTCTTC. Encoded protein: CSASGQTYNEQFF.

This clonotype appeared a few times. This chain joins TRBV12-3 or TRBV12-4 and TRBJ2-1, with D possibly being TRBD1 (5 bases). The V gene lost 10 bases and the J gene lost 5 bases, with 12 bases spanning the gap. The CDR3 is made up of 12 amino acids. The CDR3 spells CATITGNNEQFF. CDR3 coding DNA: TGTGCCACTATTACAGGTAACAATGAGCAGTTCTTC.

This clonotype has more than one count but fewer than ten. The chain recombines TRBV29-1 with TRBJ2-2; 7 nucleotides agree with TRBD2. This CDR3 comprises 15 residues. The germline gives CDR1 SQVTM, CDR2 ANQGSEA. With V trimmed by 7 bases and J by 1 base, 9 bases remained unmatched. The CDR3 DNA reads TGCAGCGCGAATCCCGGGACTATGAACACCGGGGAGCTGTTTTTT. Its translation is CSANPGTMNTGELFF.

V gene TRBV12-3 or TRBV12-4 combines with J gene TRBJ2-7, with no clear D. This CDR3 comprises 13 residues. Deletions cut 5 bases from V and 2 bases from J, with 10 bases between. The CDR3 region has the DNA TGTGCCAGCAGTGGCCGGACCACCTACGAGCAGTACTTC. Residues: CASSGRTTYEQYF.

This rearrangement joins TRBV5-5 to TRBJ2-3; D is undetermined. The CDR3 runs to 17 residues. The V end was cut by 0 bases, the J end by 4 bases, with 18 bases between. Germline CDR1 is SGHKS and CDR2 is YYEKEE (reference sequence). As DNA, the CDR3 is TGTGCCAGCAGCTTGGCCCGGATAGAAGTGTGGCCAGATACGCAGTATTTT. Translating gives CASSLARIEVWPDTQYF.

This clonotype has a single count. The gene calls are TRBV7-8 and TRBJ2-4, with no clear D. The germline V gene encodes CDR1 SGHVS and CDR2 FQNEAQ. V shed 5 bases and J shed 1 base, with 15 bases lying between them. The CDR3 sequence is 16 residues long. CDR3 in amino acids: CASSLPPDGAKNIQYF. The CDR3 coding sequence is TGTGCCAGCAGCCTGCCCCCTGACGGGGCCAAAAACATTCAGTACTTC.